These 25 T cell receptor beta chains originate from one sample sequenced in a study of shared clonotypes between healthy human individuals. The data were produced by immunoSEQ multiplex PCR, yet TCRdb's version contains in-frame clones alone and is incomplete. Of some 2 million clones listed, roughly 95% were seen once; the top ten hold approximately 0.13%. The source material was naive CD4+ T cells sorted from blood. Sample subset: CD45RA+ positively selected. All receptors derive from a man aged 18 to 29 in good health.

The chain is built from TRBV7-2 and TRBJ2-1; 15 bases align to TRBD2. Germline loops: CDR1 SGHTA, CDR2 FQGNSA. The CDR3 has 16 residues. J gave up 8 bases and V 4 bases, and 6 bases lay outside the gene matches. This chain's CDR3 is CASSSRTSGRGDEQFF. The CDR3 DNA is TGTGCCAGCAGCTCTCGGACTAGCGGGAGGGGGGATGAGCAGTTCTTC. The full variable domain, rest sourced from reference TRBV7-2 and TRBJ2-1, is GAGVSQSPSNKVTEKGKDVELRCDPISGHTALYWYRQSLGQGLEFLIYFQGNSAPDKSGLPSDRFSAERTGGSVSTLTIQRTQQEDSAVYLCASSSRTSGRGDEQFFGPGTRLTVL.

The CDR3 spells CASRSMVGYTF. CDR3 in DNA: TGTGCCAGCAGATCGATGGTTGGCTACACCTTC. The gene calls are TRBV28 and TRBJ1-2, with D uncertain. Looked up from germline, CDR1 is MDHEN and CDR2 is SYDVKM. The CDR3 is made up of 11 amino acids. Trimming stripped 6 bases from V and 7 bases from J, with 9 bases between.

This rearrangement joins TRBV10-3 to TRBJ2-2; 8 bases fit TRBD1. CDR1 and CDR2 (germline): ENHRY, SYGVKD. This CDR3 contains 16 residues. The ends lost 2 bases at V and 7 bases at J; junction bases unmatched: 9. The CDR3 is CAISERAGGAVGELFF. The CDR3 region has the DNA TGTGCCATCAGTGAGAGGGCAGGGGGCGCGGTCGGGGAGCTGTTTTTT.

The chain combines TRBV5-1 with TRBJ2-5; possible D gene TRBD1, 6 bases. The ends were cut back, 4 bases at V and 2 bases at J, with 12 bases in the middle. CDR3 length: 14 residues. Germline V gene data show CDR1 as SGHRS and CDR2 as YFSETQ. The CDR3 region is CASSLRTVQETQYF. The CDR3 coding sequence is TGCGCCAGCAGCCTAAGGACAGTACAAGAGACCCAGTACTTC. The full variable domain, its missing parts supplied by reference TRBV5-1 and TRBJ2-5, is KAGVTQTPRYLIKTRGQQVTLSCSPISGHRSVSWYQQTPGQGLQFLFEYFSETQRNKGNFPGRFSGRQFSNSRSEMNVSTLELGDSALYLCASSLRTVQETQYFGPGTRLLVL.

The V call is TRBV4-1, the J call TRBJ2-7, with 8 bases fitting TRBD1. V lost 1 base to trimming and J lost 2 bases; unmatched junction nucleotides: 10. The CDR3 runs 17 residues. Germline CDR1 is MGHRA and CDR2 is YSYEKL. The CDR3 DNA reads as TGCGCCAGCAGCCAAGCTTATGGGACAGGTACGACCTACGAGCAGTACTTC. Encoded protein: CASSQAYGTGTTYEQYF.

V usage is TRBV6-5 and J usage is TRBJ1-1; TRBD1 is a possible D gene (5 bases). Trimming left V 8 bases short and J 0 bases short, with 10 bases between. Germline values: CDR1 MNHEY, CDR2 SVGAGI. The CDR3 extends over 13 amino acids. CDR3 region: CASFGGLNTEAFF. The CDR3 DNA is TGTGCCAGCTTCGGGGGATTGAACACTGAAGCTTTCTTT.

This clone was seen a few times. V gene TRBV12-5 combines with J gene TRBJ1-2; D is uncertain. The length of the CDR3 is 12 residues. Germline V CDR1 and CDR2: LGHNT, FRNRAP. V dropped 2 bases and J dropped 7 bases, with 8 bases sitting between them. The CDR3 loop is CASGLQGFGYTF. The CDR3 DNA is TGTGCTAGTGGTTTGCAAGGGTTTGGCTACACCTTC.

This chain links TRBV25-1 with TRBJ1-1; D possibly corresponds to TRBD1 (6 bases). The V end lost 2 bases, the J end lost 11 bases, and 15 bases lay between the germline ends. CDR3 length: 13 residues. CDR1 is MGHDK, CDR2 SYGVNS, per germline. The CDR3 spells CASSENQGRVAFF. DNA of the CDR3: TGTGCCAGCAGTGAAAATCAGGGGCGCGTGGCTTTCTTT.

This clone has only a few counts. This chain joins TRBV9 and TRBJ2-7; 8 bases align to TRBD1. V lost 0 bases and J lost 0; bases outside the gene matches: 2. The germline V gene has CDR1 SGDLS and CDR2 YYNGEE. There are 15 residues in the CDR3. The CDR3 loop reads CASSVGDRSSYEQYF. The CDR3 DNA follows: TGTGCCAGCAGCGTAGGGGACAGGAGCTCCTACGAGCAGTACTTC.

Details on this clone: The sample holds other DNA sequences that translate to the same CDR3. The CDR3 is CAWSVLTLNTEAFF. The CDR3 DNA reads as TGTGCCTGGAGTGTACTTACATTGAACACTGAAGCTTTCTTT. This chain uses TRBV30 with TRBJ1-1; D unresolved. Germline CDR1 reads GTSNPN; CDR2 reads SVGIG (reference sequence). V lost 0 bases and J lost 0, with 8 bases in between. The CDR3 has 14 residues.

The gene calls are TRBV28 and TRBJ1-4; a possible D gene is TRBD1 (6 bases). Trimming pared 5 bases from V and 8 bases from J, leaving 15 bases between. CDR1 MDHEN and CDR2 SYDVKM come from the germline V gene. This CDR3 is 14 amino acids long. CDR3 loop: CASSLGGQKEKLFF. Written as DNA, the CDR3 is TGTGCCAGCAGTCTGGGGGGGCAAAAGGAAAAACTGTTTTTT.

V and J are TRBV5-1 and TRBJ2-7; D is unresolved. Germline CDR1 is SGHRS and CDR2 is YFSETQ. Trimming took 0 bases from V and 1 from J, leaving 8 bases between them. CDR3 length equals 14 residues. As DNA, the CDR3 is TGCGCCAGCAGCTTGGCAGACGCATCCTACGAGCAGTACTTC. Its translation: CASSLADASYEQYF.

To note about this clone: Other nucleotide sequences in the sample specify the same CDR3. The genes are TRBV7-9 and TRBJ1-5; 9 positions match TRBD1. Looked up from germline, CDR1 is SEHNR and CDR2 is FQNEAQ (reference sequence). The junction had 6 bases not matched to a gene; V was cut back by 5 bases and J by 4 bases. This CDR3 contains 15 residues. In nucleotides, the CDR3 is TGTGCCAGCAGCCTACAGGGGGCAGGGAATCAGCCCCAGCATTTT. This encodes CASSLQGAGNQPQHF. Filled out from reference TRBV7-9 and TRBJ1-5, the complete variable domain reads DTGVSQNPRHKITKRGQNVTFRCDPISEHNRLYWYRQTLGQGPEFLTYFQNEAQLEKSRLLSDRFSAERPKGSFSTLEIQRTEQGDSAMYLCASSLQGAGNQPQHFGDGTRLSIL.

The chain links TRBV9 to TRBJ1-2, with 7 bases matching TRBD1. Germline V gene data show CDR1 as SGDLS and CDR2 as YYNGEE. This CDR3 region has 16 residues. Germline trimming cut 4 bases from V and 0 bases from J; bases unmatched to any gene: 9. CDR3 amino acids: CASSQWGDRPNYGYTF. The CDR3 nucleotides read TGTGCCAGCAGCCAGTGGGGGGACAGACCTAACTATGGCTACACCTTC.

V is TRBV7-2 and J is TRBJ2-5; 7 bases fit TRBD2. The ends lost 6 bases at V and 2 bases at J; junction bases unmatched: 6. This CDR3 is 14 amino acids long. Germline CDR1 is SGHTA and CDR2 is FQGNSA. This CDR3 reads CASRPTSPQETQYF. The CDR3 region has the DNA TGTGCCAGCAGACCGACTAGCCCACAAGAGACCCAGTACTTC. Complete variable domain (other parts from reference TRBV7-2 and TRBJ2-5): GAGVSQSPSNKVTEKGKDVELRCDPISGHTALYWYRQSLGQGLEFLIYFQGNSAPDKSGLPSDRFSAERTGGSVSTLTIQRTQQEDSAVYLCASRPTSPQETQYFGPGTRLLVL.

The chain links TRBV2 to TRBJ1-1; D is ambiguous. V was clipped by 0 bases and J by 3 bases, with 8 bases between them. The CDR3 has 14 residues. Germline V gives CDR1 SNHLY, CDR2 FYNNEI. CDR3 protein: CASSEALWDTEAFF. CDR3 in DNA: TGTGCCAGCAGTGAAGCGCTCTGGGACACTGAAGCTTTCTTT.

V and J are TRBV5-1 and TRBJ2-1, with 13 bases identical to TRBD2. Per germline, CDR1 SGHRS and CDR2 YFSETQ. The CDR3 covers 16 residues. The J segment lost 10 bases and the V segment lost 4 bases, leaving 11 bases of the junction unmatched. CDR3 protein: CASSPREGLAGIEQFF. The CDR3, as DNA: TGCGCCAGCAGCCCTAGGGAGGGACTAGCGGGGATCGAGCAGTTCTTC.

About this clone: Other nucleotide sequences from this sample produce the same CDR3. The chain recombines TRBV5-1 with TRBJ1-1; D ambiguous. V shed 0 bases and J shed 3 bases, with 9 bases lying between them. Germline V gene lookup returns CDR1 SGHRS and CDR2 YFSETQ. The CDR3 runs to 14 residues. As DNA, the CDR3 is TGCGCCAGCAGCTTGGCAGTCGGGGACACTGAAGCTTTCTTT. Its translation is CASSLAVGDTEAFF.

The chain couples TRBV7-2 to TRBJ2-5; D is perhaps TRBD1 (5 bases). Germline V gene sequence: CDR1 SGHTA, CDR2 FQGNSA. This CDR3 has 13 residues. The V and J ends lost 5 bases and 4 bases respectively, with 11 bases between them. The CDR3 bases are TGTGCCAGCAGCCGCCAGGGTTCAGAGACCCAGTACTTC. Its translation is CASSRQGSETQYF.

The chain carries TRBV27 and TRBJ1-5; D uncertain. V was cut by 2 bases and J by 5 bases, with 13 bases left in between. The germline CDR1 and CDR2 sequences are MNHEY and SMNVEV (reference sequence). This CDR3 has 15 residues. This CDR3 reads CASSLPRTEYQPQHF. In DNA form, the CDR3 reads TGTGCCAGCAGTTTACCCCGGACGGAATATCAGCCCCAGCATTTT.

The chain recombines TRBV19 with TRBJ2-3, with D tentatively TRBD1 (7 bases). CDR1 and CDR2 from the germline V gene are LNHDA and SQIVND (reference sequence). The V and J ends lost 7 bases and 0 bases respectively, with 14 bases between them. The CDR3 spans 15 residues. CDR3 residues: CASKGGGTSTDTQYF. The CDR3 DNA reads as TGTGCCAGTAAAGGGGGCGGGACTAGCACAGATACGCAGTATTTT.

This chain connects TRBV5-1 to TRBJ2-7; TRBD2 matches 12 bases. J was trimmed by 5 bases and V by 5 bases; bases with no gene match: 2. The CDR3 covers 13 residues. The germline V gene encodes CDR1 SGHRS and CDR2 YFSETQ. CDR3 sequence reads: CASRTSGSHEQYF. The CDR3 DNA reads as TGCGCCAGCAGGACTAGCGGGAGCCACGAGCAGTACTTC.

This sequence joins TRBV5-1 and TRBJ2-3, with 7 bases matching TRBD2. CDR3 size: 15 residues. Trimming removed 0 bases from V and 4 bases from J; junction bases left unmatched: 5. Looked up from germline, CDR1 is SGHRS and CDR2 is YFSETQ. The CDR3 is CASSLAAGWADTQYF. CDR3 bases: TGCGCCAGCAGCTTGGCAGCGGGGTGGGCAGATACGCAGTATTTT.

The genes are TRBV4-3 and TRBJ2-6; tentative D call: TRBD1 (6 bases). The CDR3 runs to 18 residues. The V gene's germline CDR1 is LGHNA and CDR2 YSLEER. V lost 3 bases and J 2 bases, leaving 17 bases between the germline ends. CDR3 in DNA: TGCGCCAGCAGCCATGAACGGGCAGGGGCACCTGGGGCCAACGTCCTGACTTTC. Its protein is CASSHERAGAPGANVLTF.

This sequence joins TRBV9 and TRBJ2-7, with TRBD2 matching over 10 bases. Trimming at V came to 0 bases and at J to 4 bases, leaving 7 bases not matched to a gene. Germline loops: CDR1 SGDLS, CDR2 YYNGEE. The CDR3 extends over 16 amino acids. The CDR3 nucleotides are TGTGCCAGCAGCGTAGAAGTAACTAGCGGGATATACGAGCAGTACTTC. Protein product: CASSVEVTSGIYEQYF.